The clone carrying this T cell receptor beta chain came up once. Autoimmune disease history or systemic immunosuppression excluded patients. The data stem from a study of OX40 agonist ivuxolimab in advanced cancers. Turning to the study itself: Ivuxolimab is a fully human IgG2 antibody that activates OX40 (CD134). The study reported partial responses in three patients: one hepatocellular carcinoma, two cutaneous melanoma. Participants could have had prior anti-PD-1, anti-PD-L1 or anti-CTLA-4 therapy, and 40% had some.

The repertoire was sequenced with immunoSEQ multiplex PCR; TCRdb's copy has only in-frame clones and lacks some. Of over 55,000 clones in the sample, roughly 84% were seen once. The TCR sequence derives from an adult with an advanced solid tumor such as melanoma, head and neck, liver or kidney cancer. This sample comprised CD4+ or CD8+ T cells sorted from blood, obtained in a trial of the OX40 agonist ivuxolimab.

The CDR3 spells CASSQSDRGHGYTF. The CDR3, as DNA: TGCGCCAGCAGCCAATCGGACAGGGGGCACGGCTACACCTTC. The chain is built from TRBV4-3 and TRBJ1-2; the match to TRBD1 covers 11 bases. Trimming cost V 2 bases and J 8 bases; bases outside gene matches: 4. The V gene's germline CDR1 is LGHNA and CDR2 YSLEER. This CDR3 region has 14 residues.